The source of this T cell receptor beta chain is a study of T-cell memory formation after mild COVID-19. The CDR3 is 16 residues long. The V gene lost 2 bases and the J gene lost 4 bases, with 20 bases spanning the gap. Germline V CDR1 and CDR2: DFQATT, SNEGSKA (reference sequence). TCR alpha and TCR beta cDNA libraries with sample barcodes and UMIs came from 5'RACE using constant-segment primers. TCRdb itself ran the 5' RACE reads through MiXCR, one entry per CDR3 protein. The sample has some 160,000 distinct CDR3 sequences, roughly 28% seen once. The chain is built from TRBV20-1 and TRBJ1-2; D is possibly TRBD1 (5 bases). The sample taken for sequencing was PBMCs or a T cell subset sorted from them (not recorded which). The sequence derives from an adult woman who had mild COVID-19 (a few samples of this study predate the infection). Cell type and time point are not known. This CDR3 is CSARTPPGRGGYGYTF. As DNA, the CDR3 is TGCAGTGCTAGAACCCCTCCCGGGCGGGGCGGCTATGGCTACACCTTC.